These 21 T cell receptor beta chains were sequenced from one sample in a study of blood T cell repertoires in COVID-19. Repertoires were generated with immunoSEQ multiplex PCR, while TCRdb's copy carries only in-frame clones and drops some. The data show approximately 190,000 clones, with 80% to 85% seen just once and under 5.5% held by the top ten. The sequenced sample was peripheral blood. Source of these receptors: a woman under 40 with acute or convalescent COVID-19.

The chain joins TRBV5-1 to TRBJ1-1; D gene ambiguous. The CDR3 totals 12 residues. From germline, CDR1 is SGHRS and CDR2 YFSETQ. Trimming pared 5 bases from V and 3 bases from J, leaving 8 bases between. The CDR3 sequence is CASRRVDTEAFF. CDR3 nucleotides: TGCGCCAGCAGGAGAGTGGACACTGAAGCTTTCTTT.

The chain combines TRBV10-2 with TRBJ1-1, with a tentative D call TRBD1 (5 bases). V was pared by 0 bases and J by 6 bases, with 23 bases between. Per the germline V gene, CDR1 is WSHSY and CDR2 is SAAADI. The CDR3 has 18 residues. The CDR3 bases are TGCGCCAGCAGTGAGTCTGTGTCAGGGAGGTCTTCGTTCTCTGAAGCTTTCTTT. Translation: CASSESVSGRSSFSEAFF.

The V gene is TRBV9, the J gene TRBJ2-3, with 8 bases matching TRBD2. Germline loops: CDR1 SGDLS, CDR2 YYNGEE. With 3 bases clipped from V and 2 bases from J, the junction kept 8 bases outside the gene matches. The CDR3 loop spans 16 amino acids. The CDR3 DNA is TGTGCCAGCAGCGAAACCGGGACTAGAGTCACAGATACGCAGTATTTT. Encoded protein: CASSETGTRVTDTQYF.

The chain uses TRBV4-2 and TRBJ2-5, with 7 bases fitting TRBD1. Germline loops: CDR1 LGHNA, CDR2 YNFKEQ. This CDR3 contains 15 residues. Unmatched junction bases numbered 10, after V lost 4 bases and J lost 5 bases. CDR3 bases: TGTGCCAGCAGCCCCGGACAGGACAAGGAGGAGACCCAGTACTTC. Translated, it gives CASSPGQDKEETQYF.

The chain is built from TRBV27 and TRBJ1-2; perhaps TRBD1 as D (5 bases). CDR1 is MNHEY, CDR2 SMNVEV, per germline (reference sequence). Trimming pared 6 bases from V and 8 bases from J, leaving 19 bases between. The CDR3 has 14 amino acids. CDR3 residues: CASSGGRRAPGYTF. The CDR3 DNA follows: TGTGCCAGCAGCGGGGGACGCCGCGCGCCGGGCTACACCTTC.

The count of this clone is one. The chain couples TRBV30 to TRBJ1-4; tentative D call: TRBD1 (6 bases). The CDR3 spans 13 residues. Germline V gene data show CDR1 as GTSNPN and CDR2 as SVGIG (reference sequence). V lost 5 bases and J lost 7, with 14 bases in between. This chain's CDR3 is CAWDRDTGEKLFF. The CDR3 DNA reads as TGTGCCTGGGACCGGGACACCGGTGAAAAACTGTTTTTT.

The chain uses TRBV19 and TRBJ1-2; D is unclear. Germline V gene lookup returns CDR1 LNHDA and CDR2 SQIVND (reference sequence). The V end lost 5 bases, the J end lost 2 bases, and 18 bases lay between the germline ends. There are 16 residues in the CDR3. CDR3 residues: CASSLGAGLVNYGYTF. In DNA form, the CDR3 reads TGTGCCAGTAGTCTTGGAGCCGGACTCGTAAACTATGGCTACACCTTC.

The rearrangement joins TRBV6-2 or TRBV6-3 to TRBJ1-3, with 8 bases lining up with TRBD1. In germline, CDR1 is MNHEY, CDR2 SVGEGT. After removal of 6 bases from V and 2 bases from J, the junction contained 9 bases not matched to a gene. This CDR3 has 16 residues. This chain's CDR3 is CASRPQDRATGNTIYF. The CDR3 DNA follows: TGTGCCAGCAGACCTCAGGACAGGGCAACTGGAAACACCATATATTTT.

This clone turned up a few times. This chain joins TRBV5-1 and TRBJ2-1; 8 bases line up with TRBD1. From germline, CDR1 is SGHRS and CDR2 YFSETQ. With V trimmed by 4 bases and J by 1 base, 7 bases remained unmatched. CDR3 length: 16 amino acids. CDR3 amino acids: CASSGDGTGSYNEQFF. CDR3 DNA: TGCGCCAGCAGCGGGGACGGGACAGGTTCCTACAATGAGCAGTTCTTC.

The rearrangement links TRBV5-1 to TRBJ1-1, with TRBD1 matching over 9 bases. The germline CDR1 and CDR2 sequences are SGHRS and YFSETQ. The CDR3 has 15 amino acids. V shed 4 bases and J 7 bases; nucleotides not matched to a gene: 11. Here the CDR3 DNA reads TGCGCCAGCAGCCGTCTTAACAGGGGGCGCGGTGAAGCTTTCTTT. It encodes CASSRLNRGRGEAFF. The full variable domain, in which reference TRBV5-1 and TRBJ1-1 provide the parts outside the CDR3, is KAGVTQTPRYLIKTRGQQVTLSCSPISGHRSVSWYQQTPGQGLQFLFEYFSETQRNKGNFPGRFSGRQFSNSRSEMNVSTLELGDSALYLCASSRLNRGRGEAFFGQGTRLTVV.

The chain uses TRBV27 and TRBJ1-6, with TRBD1 matching 7 bases. The CDR3 runs to 15 residues. Germline loops: CDR1 MNHEY, CDR2 SMNVEV (reference sequence). The V and J ends lost 4 bases and 4 bases, in that order; junction bases with no gene match: 4. The CDR3 bases are TGTGCCAGCAGTTCAGGGGGATCTTATAATTCACCCCTCCACTTT. This translates into CASSSGGSYNSPLHF.

The CDR3 nucleotides are TGTGCCAGCAGTGAATCAGGGAATCCTGGAAACACCATATATTTT. It specifies CASSESGNPGNTIYF. This chain joins TRBV6-1 and TRBJ1-3; D is perhaps TRBD1 (5 bases). With 2 bases removed from V and 2 bases from J, the gap between germline ends came to 10 bases. CDR1 and CDR2 from the germline V gene are MNHNS and SASEGT. CDR3 length: 15 residues.

This clone came up a few times. The V and J genes are TRBV3-1 (or the pseudogene TRBV3-2) and TRBJ1-2; D is unclear. There are 16 residues in the CDR3. The V and J ends lost 3 bases and 6 bases respectively, with 20 bases between them. Germline CDR1 LGHDT, CDR2 YNNKEL (reference sequence). CDR3 nucleotides: TGTGCCAGCAGCCAGCAATTAGGATCCGGGTCGGATGGCTACACCTTC. This codes for CASSQQLGSGSDGYTF.

The chain carries TRBV6-5 and TRBJ1-2; perhaps TRBD1 as D (5 bases). Trimming left V 0 bases short and J 6 bases short, with 14 bases between. The length of the CDR3 is 15 residues. Germline values: CDR1 MNHEY, CDR2 SVGAGI. CDR3 region: CASSYSWQGSDGYTF. CDR3 nucleotide sequence: TGTGCCAGCAGTTACTCTTGGCAGGGTTCGGATGGCTACACCTTC.

This chain uses TRBV4-2 with TRBJ2-3; no clear D. CDR1 and CDR2 (germline): LGHNA, YNFKEQ. V dropped 2 bases and J dropped 0 bases, with 9 bases sitting between them. The CDR3 spans 15 residues. In nucleotides, the CDR3 is TGTGCCAGCAGCCAAAGCTTCGCGAGCACAGATACGCAGTATTTT. This gives the protein CASSQSFASTDTQYF.

The chain couples TRBV3-1 (or the pseudogene TRBV3-2) to TRBJ2-5, with D uncertain. The V and J ends lost 1 base and 4 bases respectively, with 7 bases between them. This CDR3 contains 13 residues. From germline, CDR1 is LGHDT and CDR2 YNNKEL (reference sequence). The CDR3 region is CASSQGLTETQYF. CDR3 nucleotides: TGTGCCAGCAGCCAAGGACTGACAGAGACCCAGTACTTC.

The chain combines TRBV18 with TRBJ1-4, with a possible D match to TRBD1 (6 bases). Trimming left V 2 bases short and J 7 bases short, with 11 bases between. The CDR3 runs 14 residues. Germline lookup yields CDR1 KGHSH and CDR2 LQKENI. The CDR3 DNA is TGTGCCAGCTCACCAGGGGGCGCGGGTGAAAAACTGTTTTTT. Translated, it gives CASSPGGAGEKLFF.

The genes are TRBV27 and TRBJ1-2; tentatively, D is TRBD1 (5 bases). Trimming removed 0 bases from V and 4 bases from J, with 9 bases in between. CDR1 and CDR2 from the germline V gene are MNHEY and SMNVEV (reference sequence). The CDR3 covers 14 residues. The CDR3 DNA reads as TGTGCCAGCAGTTTATCCCGACAGATCTATGGCTACACCTTC. This gives the protein CASSLSRQIYGYTF.

The table lists this clone with a few counts. The V call is TRBV28, the J call TRBJ1-4, with TRBD1 matching 9 bases. The V segment lost 5 bases and the J segment 8 bases; nucleotides outside the gene matches: 9. The germline V gene encodes CDR1 MDHEN and CDR2 SYDVKM. CDR3 size: 15 residues. The chain's CDR3 is CASSPPGTGREKLFF. CDR3 nucleotides: TGTGCCAGCAGTCCTCCCGGGACAGGGAGAGAAAAACTGTTTTTT.

The chain employs TRBV2 and TRBJ2-1; tentative D call: TRBD1 (5 bases). V was clipped by 5 bases and J by 5 bases, with 13 bases between them. The CDR3 covers 14 residues. The germline gives CDR1 SNHLY, CDR2 FYNNEI. The CDR3 spells CASSSWGSDNEQFF. CDR3 DNA: TGTGCCAGCAGTTCGTGGGGCAGCGACAATGAGCAGTTCTTC.

V usage is TRBV6-5 and J usage is TRBJ2-2; D is undetermined. Germline assignment: CDR1 MNHEY and CDR2 SVGAGI. Trimming shortened V by 6 bases and J by 5 bases, and 7 bases separated the two germline ends. The length of the CDR3 is 12 residues. The chain's CDR3 is CASRPSTGELFF. CDR3 bases: TGTGCCAGCAGACCTAGTACCGGGGAGCTGTTTTTT.